Presented here are 9 T cell receptor beta chains from one specimen sequenced in a study of T cell responses to AZD1222 COVID-19 vaccine. The repertoire was sequenced with immunoSEQ multiplex PCR; TCRdb's copy has only in-frame clones and lacks some. The sample lists over 100,000 clones; over 75% were seen once. Sequencing used peripheral blood, obtained on day 0 of AZD1222 vaccination. The receptors stem from an adult in good health.

The chain recombines TRBV19 with TRBJ1-5, with D perhaps TRBD1 (6 bases). Per the germline V gene, CDR1 is LNHDA and CDR2 is SQIVND (reference sequence). The ends were cut back, 2 bases at V and 1 base at J, with 12 bases in the middle. This CDR3 is 16 amino acids long. CDR3: CASSISTGRSNQPQHF. CDR3 coding DNA: TGTGCCAGTAGTATAAGTACAGGGAGGAGCAATCAGCCCCAGCATTTT.

The chain employs TRBV19 and TRBJ2-7, with D possibly being TRBD1 (8 bases). Per germline, CDR1 LNHDA and CDR2 SQIVND (reference sequence). The CDR3 spans 15 residues. V dropped 5 bases and J dropped 0 bases, with 14 bases sitting between them. The CDR3 sequence is CASSQTGGASYEQYF. Written as DNA, the CDR3 is TGTGCCAGTAGTCAAACAGGGGGGGCCTCCTACGAGCAGTACTTC.

V gene TRBV19 combines with J gene TRBJ1-5; D is undetermined. There are 12 residues in the CDR3. Per the germline V gene, CDR1 is LNHDA and CDR2 is SQIVND (reference sequence). Trimming took 0 bases from V and 7 from J, leaving 4 bases between them. The CDR3 nucleotides are TGTGCCAGTAGTATAGAGGCCCAGCCCCAGCATTTT. Amino acids: CASSIEAQPQHF.

The chain links TRBV27 to TRBJ1-4, with 8 bases matching TRBD1. The CDR3 runs 12 residues. V lost 3 bases to trimming and J lost 13 bases; unmatched junction nucleotides: 4. Germline V CDR1 and CDR2: MNHEY, SMNVEV (reference sequence). CDR3 sequence reads: CASSFRQGTLFF. For the CDR3, the DNA is TGTGCCAGCAGTTTTCGACAGGGGACACTGTTTTTT.

V and J are TRBV5-6 and TRBJ2-5; 7 nucleotides agree with TRBD1. Germline V lookup: CDR1 SGHDT, CDR2 YYEEEE. Losses at the gene ends were 6 bases for V and 9 bases for J; bases not matched to a gene: 11. The CDR3 sequence is 13 residues long. CDR3 in DNA: TGTGCCAGCACCCAGGGGGAGCTTGGGTCCCAGTACTTC. It yields the protein CASTQGELGSQYF.

The chain combines TRBV6-5 with TRBJ1-6; D might be TRBD1 (5 bases). Between the trimmed V and J ends, which lost 5 bases and 8 bases, there was a span of 16 bases. CDR1 and CDR2 from the germline V gene are MNHEY and SVGAGI. This CDR3 has 15 residues. The CDR3 spells CASSKGPSSDSPLHF. The CDR3 DNA reads as TGTGCCAGCAGTAAGGGGCCCTCATCGGATTCACCCCTCCACTTT.

The chain combines TRBV5-1 with TRBJ2-7; possibly TRBD2 for D (5 bases). Trimming removed 0 bases at V and 2 bases at J, with 9 bases between. The CDR3 runs 14 residues. Germline values: CDR1 SGHRS, CDR2 YFSETQ. The CDR3 coding sequence is TGCGCCAGCAGCTTGGATCCGGGAACCTACGAGCAGTACTTC. Translating it yields CASSLDPGTYEQYF.

The gene calls are TRBV19 and TRBJ2-3, with 7 nucleotides matching TRBD1. Germline V gene data show CDR1 as LNHDA and CDR2 as SQIVND (reference sequence). The junction had 5 bases not matched to a gene; V was cut back by 5 bases and J by 0 bases. CDR3 length equals 15 residues. CDR3: CASSSGQVSTDTQYF. The CDR3 nucleotides read TGTGCCAGTAGTTCCGGACAGGTGAGCACAGATACGCAGTATTTT. The full variable domain, with the rest looked up from reference TRBV19 and TRBJ2-3, is DGGITQSPKYLFRKEGQNVTLSCEQNLNHDAMYWYRQDPGQGLRLIYYSQIVNDFQKGDIAEGYSVSREKKESFPLTVTSAQKNPTAFYLCASSSGQVSTDTQYFGPGTRLTVL.

V and J are TRBV7-9 and TRBJ1-2; maybe TRBD1 (5 bases). Germline V gene data show CDR1 as SEHNR and CDR2 as FQNEAQ (reference sequence). Trimming pared 5 bases from V and 2 bases from J, leaving 9 bases between. CDR3 length: 13 amino acids. Here the CDR3 reads CASSRDGNYGYTF. In DNA, the CDR3 is TGTGCCAGCAGCCGGGACGGAAACTATGGCTACACCTTC.